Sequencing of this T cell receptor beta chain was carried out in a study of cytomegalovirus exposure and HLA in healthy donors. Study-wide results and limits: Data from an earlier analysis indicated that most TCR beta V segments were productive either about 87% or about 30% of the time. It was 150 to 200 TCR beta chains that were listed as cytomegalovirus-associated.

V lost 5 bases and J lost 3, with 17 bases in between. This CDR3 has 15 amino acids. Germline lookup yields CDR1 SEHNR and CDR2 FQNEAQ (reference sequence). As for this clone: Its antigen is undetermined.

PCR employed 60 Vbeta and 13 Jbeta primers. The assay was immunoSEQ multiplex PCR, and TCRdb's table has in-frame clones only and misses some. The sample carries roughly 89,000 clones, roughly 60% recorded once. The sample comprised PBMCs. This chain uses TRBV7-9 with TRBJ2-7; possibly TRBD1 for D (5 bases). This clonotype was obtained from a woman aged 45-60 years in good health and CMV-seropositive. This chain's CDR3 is CASSGQGGLFYEQYF. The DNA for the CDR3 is TGTGCCAGCAGCGGCCAGGGTGGCCTCTTCTACGAGCAGTACTTC.